This TCR beta chain came from a study of molecular identifiers for immune sequencing clone quantification. Whole-study context: Five portions were made in replicates from RNA of about 21,000 or 97,000 naive CD8 cells, and four underwent sequencing.

Investigators produced naive CD8 libraries from 20,000 to 1,000,000 sorted cells, drawing on 10%, 30% or 50% RNA. This clonotype was recorded many times. The bulk TCR libraries were made with methods described before and with listed TCR primers. TCRdb independently ran MiXCR on the PCR reads; one entry per CDR3 protein. The sample yields roughly 90,000 distinct CDR3 sequences, over 15% seen once. Looked up from germline, CDR1 is MGHRA and CDR2 is YSYEKL. V was cut by 2 bases and J by 9 bases, with 14 bases left in between. The CDR3 has 14 residues. The chain employs TRBV4-1 and TRBJ2-1; perhaps TRBD2 as D (6 bases). The receptor's source is a human donor in good health. Some libraries in this study had Jurkat cell RNA spiked in. Material for sequencing was naive CD8+ T cells from blood, with Jurkat cell RNA spiked in. Subset defined: FACS-sorted CD8+CD4-CCR7+CD45RA+ naive T cells. The CDR3 here is CASSQSGGVFEQFF. For the CDR3, the DNA is TGCGCCAGCAGCCAATCTGGCGGGGTCTTTGAGCAGTTCTTC.